This TCR beta chain came from a study of cytomegalovirus exposure and HLA in healthy donors. Notes on the study in general: What TCR beta sequences reportedly achieved was accurate prediction of HLA-A and HLA-B alleles in most subjects.

Primers included in the PCR were 60 Vbeta and 13 Jbeta primers. The table came from immunoSEQ multiplex PCR; TCRdb's copy has only in-frame clones and leaves some out. The data hold some 150,000 clones, with 80% to 90% observed a single time. Trimming took 4 bases from V and 4 from J; bases not matched to a gene: 4. Germline V gene sequence: CDR1 LNHDA, CDR2 SQIVND (reference sequence). The CDR3 covers 14 residues. Of note for this clone: The target antigen is unknown.

The source is a man aged 45-65 years in good health and CMV-seropositive. The chain is built from TRBV19 and TRBJ1-2; 9 positions agree with TRBD1. Material: PBMCs. CDR3 loop: CASSRGQGIYGYTF. CDR3 sequence (DNA): TGTGCCAGTAGTAGGGGACAGGGCATCTATGGCTACACCTTC.